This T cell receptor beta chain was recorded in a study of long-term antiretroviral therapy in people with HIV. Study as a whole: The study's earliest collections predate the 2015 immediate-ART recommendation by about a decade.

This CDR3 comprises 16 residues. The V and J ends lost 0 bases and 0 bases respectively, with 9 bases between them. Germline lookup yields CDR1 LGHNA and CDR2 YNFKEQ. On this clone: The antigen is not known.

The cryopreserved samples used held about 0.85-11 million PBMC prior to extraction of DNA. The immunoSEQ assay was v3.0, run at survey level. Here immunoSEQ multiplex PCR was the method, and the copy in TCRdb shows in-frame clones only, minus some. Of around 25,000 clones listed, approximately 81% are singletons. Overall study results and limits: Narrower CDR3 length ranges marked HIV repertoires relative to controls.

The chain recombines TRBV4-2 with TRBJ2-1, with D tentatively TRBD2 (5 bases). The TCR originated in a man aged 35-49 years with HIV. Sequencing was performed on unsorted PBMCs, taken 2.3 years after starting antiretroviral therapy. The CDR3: CASSQDERSSYNEQFF. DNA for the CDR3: TGTGCCAGCAGCCAAGACGAGCGGAGCTCCTACAATGAGCAGTTCTTC.